This T cell receptor (beta chain) was sequenced during a study of regulatory T cells in long-lasting Graves disease. Study-wide points: Thyroid tissue was not sampled; only peripheral blood was.

V lost 0 bases to trimming and J lost 0 bases, with 9 bases between them. This CDR3 is built from 15 residues. Per germline, CDR1 LNHNV and CDR2 YYDKDF (reference sequence). For TCR beta, libraries came from iRepertoire HTBI primers and Arm-PCR of CDR3 regions. Original analysis: Overall, samples carried around 68 TRBV and around 15 TRBJ segments. TCRdb re-derived calls from the multiplex PCR reads in MiXCR, one entry per CDR3 protein. These V and J calls derive from TCRdb rather than the authors' analysis. The sample lists about 240,000 distinct CDR3 sequences; roughly 21% were seen once. This clonotype has just a few counts. What it binds is unknown. Time point of the sample: newly diagnosed GD, antithyroid drugs for less than 3 months. RNA extracted from PBMCs served as the sequencing template.

The TCR comes from a female donor with Graves disease. The genes are TRBV15 and TRBJ2-7; D is possibly TRBD1 or TRBD2 (5 bases each). This specimen was peripheral blood mononuclear cells (PBMCs), taken at new diagnosis, from a patient treated with antithyroid drugs. The CDR3 region is CATSRDRGSSYEQYF. Written as DNA, the CDR3 is TGTGCCACCAGCAGAGATCGGGGCAGCTCCTACGAGCAGTACTTC. Based on the CDR3 plus reference TRBV15 and TRBJ2-7, the full variable domain is DAMVIQNPRYQVTQFGKPVTLSCSQTLNHNVMYWYQQKSSQAPKLLFHYYDKDFNNEADTPDNFQSRRPNTSFCFLDIRSPGLGDTAMYLCATSRDRGSSYEQYFGPGTRLTVT.